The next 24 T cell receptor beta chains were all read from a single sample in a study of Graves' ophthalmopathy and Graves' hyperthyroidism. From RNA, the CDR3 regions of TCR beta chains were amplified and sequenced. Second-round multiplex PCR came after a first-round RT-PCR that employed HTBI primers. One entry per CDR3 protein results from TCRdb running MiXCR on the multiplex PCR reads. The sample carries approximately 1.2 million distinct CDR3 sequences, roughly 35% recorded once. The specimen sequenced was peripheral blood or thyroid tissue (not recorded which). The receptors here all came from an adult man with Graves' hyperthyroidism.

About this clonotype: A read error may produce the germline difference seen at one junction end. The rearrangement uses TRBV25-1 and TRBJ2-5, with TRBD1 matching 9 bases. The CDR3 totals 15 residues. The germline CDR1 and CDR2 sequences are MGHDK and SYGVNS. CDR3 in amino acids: CACSATGTGKETQYF. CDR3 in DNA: TGTGCCTGCAGTGCTACCGGGACAGGGAAAGAGACCCAGTACTTC.

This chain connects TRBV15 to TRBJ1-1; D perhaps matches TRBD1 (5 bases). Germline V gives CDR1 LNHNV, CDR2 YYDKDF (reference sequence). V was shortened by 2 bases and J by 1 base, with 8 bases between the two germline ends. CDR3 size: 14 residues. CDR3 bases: TGTGCCACCAGCAGATTCACAGGGAACACTGAAGCTTTCTTT. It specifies CATSRFTGNTEAFF.

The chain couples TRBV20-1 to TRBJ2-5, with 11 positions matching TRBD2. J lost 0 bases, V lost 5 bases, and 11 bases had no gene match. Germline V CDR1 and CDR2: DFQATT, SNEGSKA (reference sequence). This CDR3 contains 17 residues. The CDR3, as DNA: TGCAGTGCTGCCCCCCGACTAGCGGGATTGTACCAAGAGACCCAGTACTTC. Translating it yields CSAAPRLAGLYQETQYF.

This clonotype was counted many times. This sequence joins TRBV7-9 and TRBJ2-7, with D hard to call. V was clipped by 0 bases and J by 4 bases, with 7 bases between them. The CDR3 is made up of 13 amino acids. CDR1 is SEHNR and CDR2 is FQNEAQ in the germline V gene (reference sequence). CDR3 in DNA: TGTGCCAGCAGCTTAGCTCAGATATACGAGCAGTACTTC. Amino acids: CASSLAQIYEQYF.

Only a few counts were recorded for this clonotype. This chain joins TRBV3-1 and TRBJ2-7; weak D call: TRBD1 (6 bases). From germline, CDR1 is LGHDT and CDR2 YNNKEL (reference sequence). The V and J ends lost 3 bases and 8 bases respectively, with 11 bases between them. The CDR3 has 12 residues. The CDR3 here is CASSQQGIKQYF. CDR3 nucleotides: TGTGCCAGCAGCCAGCAGGGGATCAAGCAGTACTTC.

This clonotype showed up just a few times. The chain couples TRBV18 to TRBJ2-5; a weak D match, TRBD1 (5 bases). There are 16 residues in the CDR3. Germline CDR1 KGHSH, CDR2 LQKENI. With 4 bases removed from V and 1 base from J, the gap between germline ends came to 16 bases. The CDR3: CASSQTLQERQETQYF. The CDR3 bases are TGTGCCAGCTCACAAACTCTACAGGAACGCCAAGAGACCCAGTACTTC.

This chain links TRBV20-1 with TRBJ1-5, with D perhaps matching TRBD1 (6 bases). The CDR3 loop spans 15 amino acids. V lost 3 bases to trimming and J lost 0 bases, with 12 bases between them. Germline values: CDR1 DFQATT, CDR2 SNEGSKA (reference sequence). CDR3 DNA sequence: TGCAGTGCTAGGAACCCGACAGGTAGCAATCAGCCCCAGCATTTT. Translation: CSARNPTGSNQPQHF.

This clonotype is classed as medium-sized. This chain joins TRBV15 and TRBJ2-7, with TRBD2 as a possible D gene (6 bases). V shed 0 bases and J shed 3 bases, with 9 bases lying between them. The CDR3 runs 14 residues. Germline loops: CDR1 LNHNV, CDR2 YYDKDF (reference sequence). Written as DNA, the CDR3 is TGTGCCACCAGCAGAGATCTGGAGGGCTACGAGCAGTACTTC. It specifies CATSRDLEGYEQYF.

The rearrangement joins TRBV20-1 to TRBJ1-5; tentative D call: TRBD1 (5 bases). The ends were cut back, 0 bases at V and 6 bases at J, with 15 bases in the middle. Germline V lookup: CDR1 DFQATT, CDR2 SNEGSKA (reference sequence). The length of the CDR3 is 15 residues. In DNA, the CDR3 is TGCAGTGCTAGAGAGGCCGGGACCGACCTTCAGCCCCAGCATTTT. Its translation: CSAREAGTDLQPQHF.

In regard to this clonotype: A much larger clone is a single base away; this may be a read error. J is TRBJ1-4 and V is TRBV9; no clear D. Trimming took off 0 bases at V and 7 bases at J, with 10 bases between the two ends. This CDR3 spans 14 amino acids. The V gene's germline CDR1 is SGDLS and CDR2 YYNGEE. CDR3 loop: CASSVEGVGEKLFF. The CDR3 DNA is TGTGCCAGCAGCGTAGAGGGAGTCGGTGAAAAACTGTTTTTT.

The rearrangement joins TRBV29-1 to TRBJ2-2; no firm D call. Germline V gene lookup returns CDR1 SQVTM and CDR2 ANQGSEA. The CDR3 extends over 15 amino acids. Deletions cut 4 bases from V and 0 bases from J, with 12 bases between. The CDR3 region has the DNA TGCAGCGTTGGTACGCCAACTTCGAACACCGGGGAGCTGTTTTTT. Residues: CSVGTPTSNTGELFF.

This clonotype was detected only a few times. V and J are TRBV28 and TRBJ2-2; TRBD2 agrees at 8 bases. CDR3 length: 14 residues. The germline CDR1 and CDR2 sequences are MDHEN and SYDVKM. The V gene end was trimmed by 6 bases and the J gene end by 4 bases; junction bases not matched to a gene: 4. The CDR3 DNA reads TGTGCCAGCAGCTCCGGGACTAGCACCGGGGAGCTGTTTTTT. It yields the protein CASSSGTSTGELFF.

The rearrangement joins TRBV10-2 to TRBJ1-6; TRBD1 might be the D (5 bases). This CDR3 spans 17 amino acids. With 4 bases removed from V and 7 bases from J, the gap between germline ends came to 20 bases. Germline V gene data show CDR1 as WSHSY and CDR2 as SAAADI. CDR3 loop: CASSGGNRDAGNSPLHF. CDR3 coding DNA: TGCGCCAGCAGTGGGGGGAACCGTGACGCGGGGAATTCACCCCTCCACTTT.

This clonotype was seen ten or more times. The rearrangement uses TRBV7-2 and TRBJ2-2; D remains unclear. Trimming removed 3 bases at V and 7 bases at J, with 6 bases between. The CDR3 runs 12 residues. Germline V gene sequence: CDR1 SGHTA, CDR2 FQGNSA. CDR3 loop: CASSFLDGELFF. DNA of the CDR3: TGTGCCAGCAGCTTTCTTGACGGGGAGCTGTTTTTT.

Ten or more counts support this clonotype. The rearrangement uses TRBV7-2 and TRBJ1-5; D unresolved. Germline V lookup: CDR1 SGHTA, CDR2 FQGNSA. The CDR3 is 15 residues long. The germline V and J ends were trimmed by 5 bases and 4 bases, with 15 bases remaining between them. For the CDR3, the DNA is TGTGCCAGCAGCCCATACGCACGGCCAAATCAGCCCCAGCATTTT. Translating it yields CASSPYARPNQPQHF.

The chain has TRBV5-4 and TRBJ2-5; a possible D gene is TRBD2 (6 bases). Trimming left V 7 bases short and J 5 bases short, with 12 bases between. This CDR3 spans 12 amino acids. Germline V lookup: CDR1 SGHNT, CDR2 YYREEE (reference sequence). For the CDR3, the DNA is TGTGCCAGCGGCCGGGACTCGGAGACCCAGTACTTC. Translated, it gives CASGRDSETQYF.

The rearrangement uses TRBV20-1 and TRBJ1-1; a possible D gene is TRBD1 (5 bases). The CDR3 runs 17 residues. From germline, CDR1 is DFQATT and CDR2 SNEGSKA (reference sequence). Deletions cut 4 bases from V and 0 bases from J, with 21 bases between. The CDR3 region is CSAKSGGVRGVNTEAFF. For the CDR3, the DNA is TGCAGTGCTAAGAGCGGGGGGGTACGGGGGGTGAACACTGAAGCTTTCTTT.

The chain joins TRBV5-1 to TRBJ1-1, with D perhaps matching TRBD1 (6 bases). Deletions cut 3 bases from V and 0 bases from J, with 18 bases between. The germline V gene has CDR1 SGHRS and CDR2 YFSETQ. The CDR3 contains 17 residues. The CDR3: CASSSNVGGRVNTEAFF. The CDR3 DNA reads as TGCGCCAGCAGCTCTAACGTGGGGGGCCGGGTGAACACTGAAGCTTTCTTT. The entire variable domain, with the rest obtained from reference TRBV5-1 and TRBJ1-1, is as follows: KAGVTQTPRYLIKTRGQQVTLSCSPISGHRSVSWYQQTPGQGLQFLFEYFSETQRNKGNFPGRFSGRQFSNSRSEMNVSTLELGDSALYLCASSSNVGGRVNTEAFFGQGTRLTVV.

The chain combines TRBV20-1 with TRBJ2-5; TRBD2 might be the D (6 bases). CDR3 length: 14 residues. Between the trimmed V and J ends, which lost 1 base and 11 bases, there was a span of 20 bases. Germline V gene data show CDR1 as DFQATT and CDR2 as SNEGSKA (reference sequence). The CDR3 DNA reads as TGCAGTGCTAGAGCGTGGGGACTCCATATGTTGCAGTACTTC. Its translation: CSARAWGLHMLQYF.

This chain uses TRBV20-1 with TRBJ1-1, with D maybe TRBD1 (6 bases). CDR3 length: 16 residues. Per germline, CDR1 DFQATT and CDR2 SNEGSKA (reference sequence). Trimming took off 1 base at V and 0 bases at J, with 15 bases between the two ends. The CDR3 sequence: CSARVAKGGVNTEAFF. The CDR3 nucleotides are TGCAGTGCTAGAGTTGCAAAAGGGGGGGTGAACACTGAAGCTTTCTTT.

The CDR3 reads CASRTTRGNYGYTF. In nucleotides, the CDR3 is TGTGCCAGTAGAACTACCCGGGGAAACTATGGCTACACCTTC. The rearrangement links TRBV19 to TRBJ1-2; D unclear. The CDR3 is 14 residues long. CDR1 and CDR2 from the germline V gene are LNHDA and SQIVND (reference sequence). Trimming took off 6 bases at V and 2 bases at J, with 13 bases between the two ends.

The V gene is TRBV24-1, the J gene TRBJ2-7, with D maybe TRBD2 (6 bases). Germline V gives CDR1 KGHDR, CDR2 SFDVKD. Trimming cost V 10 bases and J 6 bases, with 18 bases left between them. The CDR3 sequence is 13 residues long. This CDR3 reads CATGGRSIGEQYF. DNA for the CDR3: TGTGCCACGGGGGGTAGGTCAATCGGCGAGCAGTACTTC.

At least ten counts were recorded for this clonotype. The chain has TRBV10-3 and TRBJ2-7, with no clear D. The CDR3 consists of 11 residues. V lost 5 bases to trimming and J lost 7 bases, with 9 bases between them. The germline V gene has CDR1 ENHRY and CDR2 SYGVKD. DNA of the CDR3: TGTGCCATCAGTTCTTCTCGTGAGCAGTACTTC. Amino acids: CAISSSREQYF.

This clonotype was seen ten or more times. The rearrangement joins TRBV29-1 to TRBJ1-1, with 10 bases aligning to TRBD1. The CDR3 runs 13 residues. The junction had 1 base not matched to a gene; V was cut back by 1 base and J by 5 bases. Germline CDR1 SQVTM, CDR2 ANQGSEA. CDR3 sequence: CSVEGDRGTEAFF. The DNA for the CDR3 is TGCAGCGTTGAAGGGGACAGGGGTACTGAAGCTTTCTTT. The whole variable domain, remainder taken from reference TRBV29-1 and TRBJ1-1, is SAVISQKPSRDICQRGTSLTIQCQVDSQVTMMFWYRQQPGQSLTLIATANQGSEATYESGFVIDKFPISRPNLTFSTLTVSNMSPEDSSIYLCSVEGDRGTEAFFGQGTRLTVV.